Included here is one T cell receptor (beta chain) sequence, with context. V was trimmed by 0 bases and J by 0 bases, leaving 6 bases between them. This CDR3 spans 15 amino acids. In germline, CDR1 is PRHDT, CDR2 FYEKMQ (reference sequence). This sample is drawn from a study of blood T cell repertoires in COVID-19. Study background: Sites across the United States, Italy and Spain contributed samples from acute and convalescent COVID-19. The analysed material was cDNA or gDNA that came from T cells, B-cell-depleted T cells, or PBMCs.

Authors' data handling: Researchers report that nucleated cell counts were estimated from reference gene primer amplification. Some clones are missing from TCRdb's copy, which holds only in-frame ones; the method was immunoSEQ multiplex PCR. That table furnishes V, J and clone size, whereas the DNA furnished D and trimming. This table holds 110,000 or so clones, 85% found once. This sequence originates from a human donor in a cohort sampled during active COVID-19. Material for sequencing was peripheral blood. The J gene is TRBJ1-3, the V gene TRBV13; no clear D. The CDR3 coding sequence is TGTGCCAGCAGCTTAGGCGCTACCTCTGGAAACACCATATATTTT. It codes for CASSLGATSGNTIYF.